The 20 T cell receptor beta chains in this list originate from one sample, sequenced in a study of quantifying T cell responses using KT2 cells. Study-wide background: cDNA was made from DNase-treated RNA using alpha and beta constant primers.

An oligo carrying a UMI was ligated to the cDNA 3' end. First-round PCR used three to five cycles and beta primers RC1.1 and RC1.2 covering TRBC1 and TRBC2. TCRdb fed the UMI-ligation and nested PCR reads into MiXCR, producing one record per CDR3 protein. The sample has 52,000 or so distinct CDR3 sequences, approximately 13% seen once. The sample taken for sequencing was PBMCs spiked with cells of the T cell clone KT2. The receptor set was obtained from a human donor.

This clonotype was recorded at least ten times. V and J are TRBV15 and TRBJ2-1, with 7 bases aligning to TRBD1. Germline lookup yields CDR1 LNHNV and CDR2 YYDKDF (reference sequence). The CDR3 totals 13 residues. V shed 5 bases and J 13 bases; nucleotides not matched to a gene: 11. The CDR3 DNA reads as TGTGCCACCAGCTCCACAGGGGCACGTGGCCAGTTCTTC. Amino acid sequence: CATSSTGARGQFF.

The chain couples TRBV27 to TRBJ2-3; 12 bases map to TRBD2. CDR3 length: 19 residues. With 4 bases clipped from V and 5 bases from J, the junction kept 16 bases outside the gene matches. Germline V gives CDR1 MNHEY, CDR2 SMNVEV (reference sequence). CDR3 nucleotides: TGTGCCAGCAGTTCCACAACCGGGCTAGCGGGGGGGGAAGGAGATACGCAGTATTTT. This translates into CASSSTTGLAGGEGDTQYF.

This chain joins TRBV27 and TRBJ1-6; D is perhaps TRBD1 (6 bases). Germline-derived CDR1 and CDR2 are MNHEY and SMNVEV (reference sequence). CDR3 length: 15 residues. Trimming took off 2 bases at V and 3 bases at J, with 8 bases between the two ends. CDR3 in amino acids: CASSLDRLYNSPLHF. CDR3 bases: TGTGCCAGCAGTTTAGACAGGCTCTATAATTCACCCCTCCACTTT.

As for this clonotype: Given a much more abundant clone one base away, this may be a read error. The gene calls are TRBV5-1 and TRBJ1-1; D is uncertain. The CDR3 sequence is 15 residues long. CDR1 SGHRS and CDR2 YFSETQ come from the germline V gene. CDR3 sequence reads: CVSSLGLQRNTEAFF. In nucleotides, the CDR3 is TGCGTCAGCAGCTTGGGCCTACAGAGGAACACTGAAGCTTTCTTT.

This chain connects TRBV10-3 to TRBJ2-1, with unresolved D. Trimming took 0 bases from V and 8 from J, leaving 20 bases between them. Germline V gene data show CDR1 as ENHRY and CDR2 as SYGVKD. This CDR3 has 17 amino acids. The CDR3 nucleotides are TGTGCCATCAGTGAGTCCCCTCCGGGCCCCGTAAGCGATGAGCAGTTCTTC. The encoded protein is CAISESPPGPVSDEQFF.

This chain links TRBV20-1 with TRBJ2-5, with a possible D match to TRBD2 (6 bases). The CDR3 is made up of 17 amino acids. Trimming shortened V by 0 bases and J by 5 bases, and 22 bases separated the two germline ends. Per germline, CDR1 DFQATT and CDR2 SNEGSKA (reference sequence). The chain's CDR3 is CSARETRSTGRGETQYF. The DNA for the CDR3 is TGCAGTGCTAGAGAGACTAGGTCTACGGGTCGGGGGGAGACCCAGTACTTC.

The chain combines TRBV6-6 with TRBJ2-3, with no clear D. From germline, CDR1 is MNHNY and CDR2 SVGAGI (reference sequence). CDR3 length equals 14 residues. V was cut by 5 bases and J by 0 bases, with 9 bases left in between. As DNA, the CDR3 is TGTGCCAGCAGTGAGATGTTAAGCACAGATACGCAGTATTTT. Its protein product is CASSEMLSTDTQYF.

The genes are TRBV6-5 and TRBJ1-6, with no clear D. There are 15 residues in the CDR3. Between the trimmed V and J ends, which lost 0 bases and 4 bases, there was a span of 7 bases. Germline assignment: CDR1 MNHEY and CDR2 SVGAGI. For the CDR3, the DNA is TGTGCCAGCAGTTACTCGGACGGATATAATTCACCCCTCCACTTT. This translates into CASSYSDGYNSPLHF.

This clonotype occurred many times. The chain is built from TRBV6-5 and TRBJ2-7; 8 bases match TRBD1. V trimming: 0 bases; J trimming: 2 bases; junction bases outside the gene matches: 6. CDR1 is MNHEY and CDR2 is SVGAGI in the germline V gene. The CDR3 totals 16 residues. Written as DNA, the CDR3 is TGTGCCAGCAGTTACTCGTCGGGACAGGCGCCCTACGAGCAGTACTTC. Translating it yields CASSYSSGQAPYEQYF.

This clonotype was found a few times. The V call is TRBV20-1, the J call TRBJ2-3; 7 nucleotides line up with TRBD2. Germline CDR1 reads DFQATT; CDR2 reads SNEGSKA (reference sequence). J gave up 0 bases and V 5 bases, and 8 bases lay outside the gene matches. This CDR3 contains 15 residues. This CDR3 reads CSAGGGSSSTDTQYF. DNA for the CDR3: TGCAGTGCTGGGGGGGGTTCCTCTAGCACAGATACGCAGTATTTT.

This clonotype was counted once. CDR3 loop: CSAASGGAYGYTF. Written as DNA, the CDR3 is TGCAGTGCCGCCAGCGGCGGTGCCTATGGCTACACCTTC. This chain links TRBV20-1 with TRBJ1-2; D call uncertain. The V and J ends lost 6 bases and 4 bases respectively, with 15 bases between them. This CDR3 is built from 13 residues. Germline V gives CDR1 DFQATT, CDR2 SNEGSKA (reference sequence).

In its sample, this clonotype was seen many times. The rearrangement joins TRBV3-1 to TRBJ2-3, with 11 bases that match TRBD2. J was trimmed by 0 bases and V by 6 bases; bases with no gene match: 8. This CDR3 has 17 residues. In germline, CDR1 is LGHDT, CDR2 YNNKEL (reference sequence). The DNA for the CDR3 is TGTGCCAGCAGTCCAAGGGGGACTAGCGGAAGCACAGATACGCAGTATTTT. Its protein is CASSPRGTSGSTDTQYF.

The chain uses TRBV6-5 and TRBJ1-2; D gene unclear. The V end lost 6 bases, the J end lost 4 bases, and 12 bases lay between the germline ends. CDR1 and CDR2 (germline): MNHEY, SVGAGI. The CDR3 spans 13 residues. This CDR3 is CASSRDKFYGYTF. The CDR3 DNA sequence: TGTGCCAGCAGCCGAGACAAGTTCTATGGCTACACCTTC.

This chain's CDR3 is CASSAGQVRGEQYF. The CDR3 coding sequence is TGTGCCAGCAGCGCCGGACAGGTCCGGGGGGAGCAGTACTTC. V usage is TRBV6-5 and J usage is TRBJ2-7; perhaps TRBD1 as D (7 bases). Germline-derived CDR1 and CDR2 are MNHEY and SVGAGI. The CDR3 is 14 amino acids. V lost 6 bases and J 7 bases, leaving 19 bases between the germline ends.

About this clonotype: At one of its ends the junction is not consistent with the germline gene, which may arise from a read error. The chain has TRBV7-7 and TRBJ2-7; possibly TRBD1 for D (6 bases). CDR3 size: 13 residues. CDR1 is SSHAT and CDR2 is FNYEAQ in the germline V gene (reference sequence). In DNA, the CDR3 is TGTGCTAGCAGCCCTCAGGGGACCGGCGAGCAGTACTTC. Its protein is CASSPQGTGEQYF.

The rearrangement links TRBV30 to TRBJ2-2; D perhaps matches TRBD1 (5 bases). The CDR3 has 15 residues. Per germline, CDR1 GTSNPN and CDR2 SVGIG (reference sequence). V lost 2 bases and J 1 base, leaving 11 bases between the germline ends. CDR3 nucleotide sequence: TGTGCCTGGAGTCAGAAGGGGTTGAACACCGGGGAGCTGTTTTTT. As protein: CAWSQKGLNTGELFF. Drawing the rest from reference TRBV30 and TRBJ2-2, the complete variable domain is SQTIHQWPATLVQPVGSPLSLECTVEGTSNPNLYWYRQAAGRGLQLLFYSVGIGQISSEVPQNLSASRPQDRQFILSSKKLLLSDSGFYLCAWSQKGLNTGELFFGEGSRLTVL.

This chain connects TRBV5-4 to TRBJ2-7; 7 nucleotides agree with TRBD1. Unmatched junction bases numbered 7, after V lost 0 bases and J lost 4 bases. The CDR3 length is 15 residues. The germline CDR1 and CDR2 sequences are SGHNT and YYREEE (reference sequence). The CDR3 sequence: CASSLGTGLMYEQYF. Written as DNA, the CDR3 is TGTGCCAGCAGCTTGGGGACAGGCCTGATGTACGAGCAGTACTTC.

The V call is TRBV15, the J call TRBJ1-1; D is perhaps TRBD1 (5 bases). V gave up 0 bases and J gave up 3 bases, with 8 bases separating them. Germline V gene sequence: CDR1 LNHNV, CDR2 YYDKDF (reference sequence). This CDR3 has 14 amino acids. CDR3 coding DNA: TGTGCCACCAGCAGAGATCAGGGACACACTGAAGCTTTCTTT. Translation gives CATSRDQGHTEAFF.

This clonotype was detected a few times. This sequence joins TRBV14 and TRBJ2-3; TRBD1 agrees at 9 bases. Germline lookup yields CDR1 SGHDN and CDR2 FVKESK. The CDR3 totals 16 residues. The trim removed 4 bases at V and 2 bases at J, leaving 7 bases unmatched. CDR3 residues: CASSRGTGLSTDTQYF. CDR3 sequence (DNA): TGTGCCAGCAGCCGAGGGACAGGGCTCTCCACAGATACGCAGTATTTT.

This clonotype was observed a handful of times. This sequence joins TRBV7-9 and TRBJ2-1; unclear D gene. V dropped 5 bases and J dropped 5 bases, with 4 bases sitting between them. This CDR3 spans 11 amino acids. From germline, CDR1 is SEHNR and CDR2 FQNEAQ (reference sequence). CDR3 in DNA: TGTGCCAGCAGCGCCAACAATGAGCAGTTCTTC. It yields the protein CASSANNEQFF.